The 31 T cell receptor beta chains below come from one sample, sequenced in a study of naive and memory T cell subsets. Four PCR rounds used nested alpha and beta constant region primers plus the SP2 primer. TCRdb re-derived calls from the 5' RACE reads in MiXCR, one entry per CDR3 protein. The data contain about 62,000 distinct CDR3 sequences, roughly 8.1% of them singletons. The library had UMIs added by 3' ligation of an oligonucleotide to TCR cDNA. These receptors were taken from a female donor in good health.

In this sample, this clonotype turned up many times. The chain recombines TRBV6-2 or TRBV6-3 with TRBJ1-2, with 7 bases fitting TRBD1. The CDR3 extends over 11 amino acids. The V gene end was trimmed by 7 bases and the J gene end by 5 bases; junction bases not matched to a gene: 1. CDR1 is MNHEY, CDR2 SVGEGT, per germline. The chain's CDR3 is CASTGGYGYTF. CDR3 coding DNA: TGTGCCAGCACAGGGGGGTATGGCTACACCTTC.

The chain is built from TRBV7-6 and TRBJ2-6; no reliable D call. Germline-derived CDR1 and CDR2 are SGHVS and FNYEAQ. This CDR3 spans 15 amino acids. The CDR3 nucleotides are TGTCACCTTCTAAAGGCTCCCTCTGGGGCCAACGTCCTGACTTTC. Amino acid sequence: CHLLKAPSGANVLTF.

The V and J genes are TRBV2 and TRBJ2-2, with 7 nucleotides matching TRBD1. Germline lookup yields CDR1 SNHLY and CDR2 FYNNEI. CDR3 length: 14 residues. V shed 4 bases and J 3 bases; nucleotides not matched to a gene: 2. The CDR3, as DNA: TGTGCCAGCAGTGGGGGACAGTACACCGGGGAGCTGTTTTTT. It encodes CASSGGQYTGELFF.

The CDR3 protein is CASSLNTLGTGELFF. For the CDR3, the DNA is TGTGCCAGCAGCTTGAACACCCTAGGTACCGGGGAGCTGTTTTTT. This chain links TRBV5-4 with TRBJ2-2; no reliable D call. Looked up from germline, CDR1 is SGHNT and CDR2 is YYREEE (reference sequence). Trimming took 1 base from V and 5 from J, leaving 12 bases between them. The CDR3 has 15 amino acids.

As for this clonotype: The junction shows a germline mismatch at one end, possibly a read error. The chain employs TRBV30 and TRBJ2-3, with D possibly being TRBD2 (6 bases). Per germline, CDR1 GTSNPN and CDR2 SVGIG (reference sequence). The CDR3 length is 16 residues. The CDR3 protein is CAWSVRMAGPAHTLYF. The CDR3 bases are TGTGCCTGGAGTGTAAGGATGGCGGGACCAGCACATACGCTGTATTTT.

V usage is TRBV5-1 and J usage is TRBJ2-3; D may be TRBD1 or TRBD2 (5 bases each). The length of the CDR3 is 16 residues. Germline V gives CDR1 SGHRS, CDR2 YFSETQ. Trimming removed 4 bases at V and 3 bases at J, with 18 bases between. The CDR3, as DNA: TGCGCCAGCAGCCCGGGGACCCGGGGAGTAACAGATACGCAGTATTTT. Residues: CASSPGTRGVTDTQYF.

In its sample, this clonotype was seen a few times. J is TRBJ1-2 and V is TRBV7-9, with D perhaps TRBD1 (5 bases). The V and J ends lost 5 bases and 3 bases respectively, with 13 bases between them. The CDR3 consists of 14 residues. Per germline, CDR1 SEHNR and CDR2 FQNEAQ (reference sequence). CDR3: CASSPPGRDYGYTF. Here the CDR3 DNA reads TGTGCCAGCAGCCCGCCGGGCAGGGACTATGGCTACACCTTC.

This clonotype was seen more than once but under ten times. The V call is TRBV12-3 or TRBV12-4, the J call TRBJ1-6; 7 bases agree with TRBD1. After removal of 7 bases from V and 16 bases from J, the junction contained 13 bases not matched to a gene. The CDR3 runs 13 residues. In DNA, the CDR3 is TGTGCCAGCACTCCAGACAGGACAGGAATTCTCCACTTT. It translates to CASTPDRTGILHF.

The chain uses TRBV29-1 and TRBJ2-3; D unclear. There are 12 residues in the CDR3. V lost 7 bases and J lost 3, with 11 bases in between. Germline CDR1 reads SQVTM; CDR2 reads ANQGSEA. The CDR3 sequence is CSEAGSTDTQYF. CDR3 bases: TGCAGCGAGGCAGGTTCAACAGATACGCAGTATTTT.

This clonotype was found many times. The CDR3, as DNA: TGTGCCGTCGGACGGAACTATAATTCACCCCTCCACTTT. Encoded protein: CAVGRNYNSPLHF. The V and J genes are TRBV6-1 and TRBJ1-6; no definite D call. Per the germline V gene, CDR1 is MNHNS and CDR2 is SASEGT. The CDR3 spans 13 residues. The V end was cut by 11 bases, the J end by 3 bases, with 11 bases between.

This clonotype occurred many times. This rearrangement joins TRBV20-1 to TRBJ1-1; D gene ambiguous. Trimming removed 1 base at V and 1 base at J, with 7 bases between. Looked up from germline, CDR1 is DFQATT and CDR2 is SNEGSKA (reference sequence). The CDR3 has 13 amino acids. This CDR3 is CSARGSGNTEAFF. The DNA of the CDR3 is TGCAGTGCTAGAGGTTCGGGGAACACTGAAGCTTTCTTT.

A single count supports this clonotype. V and J are TRBV28 and TRBJ1-5, with 7 bases fitting TRBD1. The CDR3 consists of 14 residues. J gave up 2 bases and V 4 bases, and 2 bases lay outside the gene matches. Germline lookup yields CDR1 MDHEN and CDR2 SYDVKM. The CDR3 loop is CASSSGTGNQPQHF. CDR3 coding DNA: TGTGCCAGCAGTTCTGGGACAGGCAATCAGCCCCAGCATTTT.

The table lists this clonotype with a few counts. V usage is TRBV11-3 and J usage is TRBJ2-1, with TRBD2 as a possible D gene (5 bases). The CDR3 is 14 amino acids. The germline V and J ends were trimmed by 5 bases and 7 bases, with 15 bases remaining between them. CDR1 is SGHNT, CDR2 YENEEA, per germline. CDR3 sequence: CASSAQLAKNEQFF. The CDR3 nucleotides are TGTGCCAGCAGCGCCCAATTAGCGAAAAATGAGCAGTTCTTC.

The chain uses TRBV20-1 and TRBJ2-2; 11 nucleotides align to TRBD2. V shed 1 base and J 3 bases; nucleotides not matched to a gene: 7. This CDR3 has 17 amino acids. From germline, CDR1 is DFQATT and CDR2 SNEGSKA (reference sequence). CDR3 DNA sequence: TGCAGTGCTAGAGTGGCTAGCGGGAGGTCGGACACCGGGGAGCTGTTTTTT. Translating gives CSARVASGRSDTGELFF.

This clonotype was seen only a few times. This chain connects TRBV12-3 or TRBV12-4 to TRBJ2-1, with 9 bases that match TRBD2. The junction had 12 bases not matched to a gene; V was cut back by 6 bases and J by 6 bases. This CDR3 is 16 amino acids long. This CDR3 is CASSRRTSATGNEQFF. The CDR3 DNA reads TGTGCCAGCAGCCGACGGACTAGCGCAACGGGCAATGAGCAGTTCTTC.

This chain connects TRBV12-3 or TRBV12-4 to TRBJ2-4; D is ambiguous. V dropped 1 base and J dropped 2 bases, with 6 bases sitting between them. The CDR3 spans 14 residues. Written as DNA, the CDR3 is TGTGCCAGCAGTTTAGGCACGTCCAAAAACATTCAGTACTTC. Its translation is CASSLGTSKNIQYF.

A few counts support this clonotype. The gene calls are TRBV27 and TRBJ1-1; 7 bases agree with TRBD1. Germline-derived CDR1 and CDR2 are MNHEY and SMNVEV (reference sequence). V gave up 0 bases and J gave up 2 bases; unmatched junction bases: 15. The CDR3 extends over 19 amino acids. The CDR3 coding sequence is TGTGCCAGCAGTTTATCGGCAGGGGGGGTTACCCGTCGAAACACTGAAGCTTTCTTT. Encoded protein: CASSLSAGGVTRRNTEAFF.

This clonotype was seen at least ten times. The V gene is TRBV29-1, the J gene TRBJ1-2; 7 bases map to TRBD1. The CDR3 has 12 amino acids. The J segment lost 3 bases and the V segment lost 6 bases, leaving 4 bases of the junction unmatched. Germline CDR1 and CDR2: SQVTM and ANQGSEA. This CDR3 is CSVGTEHYGYTF. The DNA for the CDR3 is TGCAGCGTCGGGACAGAACACTATGGCTACACCTTC.

CDR3 residues: CASSQDRRAGGQETQYF. In DNA, the CDR3 is TGTGCCAGCAGCCAAGATAGGAGGGCGGGAGGTCAAGAGACCCAGTACTTC. The rearrangement links TRBV4-2 to TRBJ2-5, with 8 bases aligning to TRBD2. V shed 0 bases and J 2 bases; nucleotides not matched to a gene: 8. CDR1 and CDR2 from the germline V gene are LGHNA and YNFKEQ. The CDR3 runs 17 residues.

This clonotype was detected a few times. V is TRBV4-1 and J is TRBJ2-4; D not resolved. The CDR3 sequence is 17 residues long. V gave up 3 bases and J gave up 0 bases, with 15 bases separating them. Germline V lookup: CDR1 MGHRA, CDR2 YSYEKL. CDR3 nucleotides: TGCGCCAGCAGCCAGCCAAACATCGCCCTAGCCAAAAACATTCAGTACTTC. Translating gives CASSQPNIALAKNIQYF.

J is TRBJ1-3 and V is TRBV28, with D unclear. V lost 3 bases and J 3 bases, leaving 6 bases between the germline ends. CDR1 and CDR2 from the germline V gene are MDHEN and SYDVKM. CDR3 length: 13 residues. The DNA of the CDR3 is TGTGCCAGCAGTTTTATATATGGAAACACCATATATTTT. Amino acids: CASSFIYGNTIYF.

This clonotype was seen a few times. The rearrangement links TRBV19 to TRBJ2-1, with D tentatively TRBD2 (6 bases). The germline V gene encodes CDR1 LNHDA and CDR2 SQIVND (reference sequence). Trimming stripped 7 bases from V and 3 bases from J, with 16 bases between. The CDR3 covers 15 residues. This CDR3 is CASTSSGGLYNEQFF. The CDR3 nucleotides read TGTGCCAGTACTTCGTCCGGGGGTCTCTACAATGAGCAGTTCTTC.

The rearrangement links TRBV20-1 to TRBJ2-6; tentatively, D is TRBD1 (6 bases). Germline assignment: CDR1 DFQATT and CDR2 SNEGSKA (reference sequence). There are 17 residues in the CDR3. Trimming removed 4 bases at V and 0 bases at J, with 16 bases between. CDR3 nucleotides: TGCAGTGCTATCCGGGGCAGGGGATTCTCTGGGGCCAACGTCCTGACTTTC. As protein: CSAIRGRGFSGANVLTF.

The chain is built from TRBV7-6 and TRBJ2-2, with no clear D. Trimming removed 1 base at V and 6 bases at J, with 12 bases between. CDR3 length: 15 residues. Per the germline V gene, CDR1 is SGHVS and CDR2 is FNYEAQ. The CDR3 spells CASSLEGPVAGELFF. The CDR3 DNA follows: TGTGCCAGCAGCTTAGAAGGGCCAGTCGCCGGGGAGCTGTTTTTT.

This clonotype has at least ten counts. This chain links TRBV5-1 with TRBJ2-5; D is undetermined. Per the germline V gene, CDR1 is SGHRS and CDR2 is YFSETQ. V was pared by 4 bases and J by 3 bases, with 4 bases between. The CDR3 sequence is 11 residues long. The CDR3 coding sequence is TGCGCCAGCAGCGCCAAAGAGACCCAGTACTTC. This encodes CASSAKETQYF.

This clonotype was seen more than once but under ten times. This sequence joins TRBV5-4 and TRBJ2-1, with TRBD1 matching over 8 bases. The junction had 7 bases not matched to a gene; V was cut back by 3 bases and J by 2 bases. The CDR3 covers 16 residues. Germline V CDR1 and CDR2: SGHNT, YYREEE (reference sequence). CDR3 in DNA: TGTGCCAGCAGCTCAGGGACAGGCCGAGCCTACAATGAGCAGTTCTTC. The encoded protein is CASSSGTGRAYNEQFF. Together with reference TRBV5-4 and TRBJ2-1, the CDR3 gives the full variable domain: ETGVTQSPTHLIKTRGQQVTLRCSSQSGHNTVSWYQQALGQGPQFIFQYYREEENGRGNFPPRFSGLQFPNYSSELNVNALELDDSALYLCASSSGTGRAYNEQFFGPGTRLTVL.

This clonotype was seen ten or more times. The chain recombines TRBV3-1 with TRBJ2-1, with D hard to call. Trimming stripped 4 bases from V and 0 bases from J, with 16 bases between. Germline lookup yields CDR1 LGHDT and CDR2 YNNKEL (reference sequence). The CDR3 is made up of 17 amino acids. The CDR3 spells CASSLPGQPSSYNEQFF. In DNA, the CDR3 is TGTGCCAGCAGCCTCCCCGGCCAGCCAAGCTCCTACAATGAGCAGTTCTTC.

This clonotype was counted many times. The chain uses TRBV28 and TRBJ2-7, with D perhaps TRBD1 or TRBD2 (6 bases each). V lost 2 bases and J 3 bases, leaving 11 bases between the germline ends. The germline gives CDR1 MDHEN, CDR2 SYDVKM. The CDR3 runs to 14 residues. CDR3 sequence (DNA): TGTGCCAGCAGTTTAGGGGGGCTGATCTACGAGCAGTACTTC. Its protein is CASSLGGLIYEQYF. The full variable domain, with the rest looked up from reference TRBV28 and TRBJ2-7, is DVKVTQSSRYLVKRTGEKVFLECVQDMDHENMFWYRQDPGLGLRLIYFSYDVKMKEKGDIPEGYSVSREKKERFSLILESASTNQTSMYLCASSLGGLIYEQYFGPGTRLTVT.

In this sample, this clonotype turned up many times. This rearrangement joins TRBV6-6 to TRBJ1-1, with 10 bases identical to TRBD1. Looked up from germline, CDR1 is MNHNY and CDR2 is SVGAGI (reference sequence). CDR3 size: 14 residues. The V gene end was trimmed by 6 bases and the J gene end by 6 bases; junction bases not matched to a gene: 7. The CDR3 DNA reads as TGTGCCAGCAGGACAGGGGGCGGACTTCCTGAAGCTTTCTTT. It specifies CASRTGGGLPEAFF.

This clonotype has a handful of counts. The gene calls are TRBV3-1 and TRBJ2-7; 13 bases fit TRBD2. The germline gives CDR1 LGHDT, CDR2 YNNKEL (reference sequence). Trimming took 3 bases from V and 4 from J; bases not matched to a gene: 3. The CDR3 has 15 residues. The CDR3 sequence is CASSHWTSGSYEQYF. DNA for the CDR3: TGTGCCAGCAGCCATTGGACTAGCGGGAGTTACGAGCAGTACTTC.

This clonotype was seen a few times. V gene TRBV29-1 combines with J gene TRBJ2-7; D not certain. Trimming took 3 bases from V and 0 from J, leaving 9 bases between them. Germline CDR1 is SQVTM and CDR2 is ANQGSEA. The CDR3 sequence is 13 residues long. DNA of the CDR3: TGCAGCGTTGAGATGGGCCTCTCCTACGAGCAGTACTTC. This sequence encodes CSVEMGLSYEQYF.